The 4 T cell receptor beta chains presented below share a single source sample, sequenced in a study of OX40 agonist ivuxolimab in advanced cancers. Produced via immunoSEQ multiplex PCR; TCRdb's table is partial and in-frame only. The table has tens of thousands of clones, about 91% seen once. The material was CD4+ or CD8+ T cells sorted from blood, obtained in a trial of the OX40 agonist ivuxolimab. The receptors stem from an adult with an advanced solid tumor such as melanoma, head and neck, liver or kidney cancer.

This rearrangement joins TRBV11-2 to TRBJ2-2, with D unclear. This CDR3 region has 15 residues. Germline-derived CDR1 and CDR2 are SGHAT and FQNNGV. The V end lost 5 bases, the J end lost 4 bases, and 14 bases lay between the germline ends. This chain's CDR3 is CASSPIQGITGELFF. In DNA, the CDR3 is TGTGCCAGCAGCCCGATCCAAGGGATCACCGGGGAGCTGTTTTTT. Using reference TRBV11-2 and TRBJ2-2 for the parts outside the CDR3, the full variable domain is EAGVAQSPRYKIIEKRQSVAFWCNPISGHATLYWYQQILGQGPKLLIQFQNNGVVDDSQLPKDRFSAERLKGVDSTLKIQPAKLEDSAVYLCASSPIQGITGELFFGEGSRLTVL.

The gene calls are TRBV9 and TRBJ2-3; D perhaps matches TRBD2 (7 bases). Germline V gives CDR1 SGDLS, CDR2 YYNGEE. With 4 bases removed from V and 2 bases from J, the gap between germline ends came to 17 bases. The CDR3 length is 16 residues. The chain's CDR3 is CASSPQGGSFTDTQYF. The DNA of the CDR3 is TGTGCCAGCAGCCCACAGGGCGGGAGCTTCACAGATACGCAGTATTTT. The full variable domain, with the rest looked up from reference TRBV9 and TRBJ2-3, is DSGVTQTPKHLITATGQRVTLRCSPRSGDLSVYWYQQSLDQGLQFLIQYYNGEERAKGNILERFSAQQFPDLHSELNLSSLELGDSALYFCASSPQGGSFTDTQYFGPGTRLTVL.

The chain is built from TRBV28 and TRBJ1-2; 9 bases agree with TRBD1. Germline V gene lookup returns CDR1 MDHEN and CDR2 SYDVKM. The CDR3 sequence is 14 residues long. J was trimmed by 8 bases and V by 5 bases; bases with no gene match: 9. CDR3 amino acids: CASSTGTGTYGYTF. The DNA for the CDR3 is TGTGCCAGCAGTACCGGGACAGGGACATACGGCTACACCTTC.

This chain links TRBV19 with TRBJ2-2, with D perhaps matching TRBD2 (7 bases). Germline lookup yields CDR1 LNHDA and CDR2 SQIVND (reference sequence). Trimming pared 7 bases from V and 9 bases from J, leaving 15 bases between. The CDR3 is 13 residues long. CDR3 region: CASTDGGGRELFF. In DNA form, the CDR3 reads TGTGCCAGTACCGATGGGGGGGGCCGGGAGCTGTTTTTT.